This T cell receptor (beta chain) is from a study of T-cell memory formation after mild COVID-19. MiXCR was run by TCRdb on the 5' RACE reads, yielding one entry per CDR3 protein. In the table there are 250,000 to 300,000 distinct CDR3 sequences, 15% to 20% of which are singletons. The germline CDR1 and CDR2 sequences are MNHEY and SVGAGI. J was trimmed by 9 bases and V by 2 bases; bases with no gene match: 3. CDR3 length: 14 amino acids. This sequence originates from a man aged 18 to 29 who had mild COVID-19 (a few samples of this study predate the infection). Cell type and time point are not known. The chain combines TRBV6-5 with TRBJ1-6, with 8 bases fitting TRBD1. Sequencing was done on a sample of PBMCs or a T cell subset sorted from them (not recorded which). CDR3: CASSYDRGGSPLHF. CDR3 nucleotides: TGTGCCAGCAGTTACGACAGGGGCGGTTCACCCCTCCACTTT.